One and the same sample provided the 7 T cell receptor beta chains below, sequenced in a study of regulatory T cells in long-lasting Graves disease. Both iRepertoire HTBI primers and Arm-PCR of CDR3 regions were used to build the TCR beta libraries. Using its own MiXCR run on the multiplex PCR reads, TCRdb lists one record per CDR3 protein. The data contain hundreds of thousands of distinct CDR3 sequences, roughly 17% of them seen just once; the ten biggest clones take up about 10%. Time point here: newly diagnosed GD, antithyroid drugs for less than 3 months. The authors made the TCR library using RNA they extracted from PBMCs. The same data also went into a second study, on T cells in Graves' hyperthyroidism and ophthalmopathy.

The sample in question was peripheral blood mononuclear cells (PBMCs), obtained at new diagnosis, from a patient treated with antithyroid drugs. All receptors derive from a woman aged 25-40 years with Graves disease.

This clonotype was found many times. The chain carries TRBV5-5 and TRBJ1-1; no clear D. V shed 3 bases and J shed 2 bases, with 8 bases lying between them. Germline V lookup: CDR1 SGHKS, CDR2 YYEKEE (reference sequence). There are 13 residues in the CDR3. The CDR3 region has the DNA TGTGCCAGCAGCTGGATGTTAAACACTGAAGCTTTCTTT. It encodes CASSWMLNTEAFF. Combining the CDR3 with reference TRBV5-5 and TRBJ1-1 gives the whole variable domain DAGVTQSPTHLIKTRGQQVTLRCSPISGHKSVSWYQQVLGQGPQFIFQYYEKEERGRGNFPDRFSARQFPNYSSELNVNALLLGDSALYLCASSWMLNTEAFFGQGTRLTVV.

The chain joins TRBV28 to TRBJ1-4; TRBD1 aligns across 8 bases. The CDR3 totals 13 residues. CDR1 MDHEN and CDR2 SYDVKM come from the germline V gene. J gave up 8 bases and V 6 bases, and 5 bases lay outside the gene matches. The CDR3 coding sequence is TGTGCCAGCAGGACAGGGGAACGAGAAAAACTGTTTTTT. As protein: CASRTGEREKLFF. Filled out from reference TRBV28 and TRBJ1-4, the complete variable domain reads DVKVTQSSRYLVKRTGEKVFLECVQDMDHENMFWYRQDPGLGLRLIYFSYDVKMKEKGDIPEGYSVSREKKERFSLILESASTNQTSMYLCASRTGEREKLFFGSGTQLSVL.

This clonotype was detected a few times. This chain connects TRBV27 to TRBJ2-4; D gene uncertain. The ends were cut back, 4 bases at V and 1 base at J, with 8 bases in the middle. Germline loops: CDR1 MNHEY, CDR2 SMNVEV (reference sequence). This CDR3 region has 14 residues. The CDR3 is CASSSVGAKNIQYF. CDR3 nucleotide sequence: TGTGCCAGCAGTTCCGTTGGTGCCAAAAACATTCAGTACTTC.

To note about this clonotype: Possible read error: a much larger clone is one base away. The chain links TRBV20-1 to TRBJ2-5; 8 nucleotides align to TRBD1. This CDR3 contains 13 residues. Germline loops: CDR1 DFQATT, CDR2 SNEGSKA (reference sequence). J gave up 4 bases and V 2 bases, and 3 bases lay outside the gene matches. Written as DNA, the CDR3 is TGCAGTGCTAGATTAGACAGGGGAGAGACCCAGTACTTC. Protein product: CSARLDRGETQYF.

The chain combines TRBV28 with TRBJ1-2; D not resolved. The germline V and J ends were trimmed by 0 bases and 4 bases, with 9 bases remaining between them. The CDR3 spans 14 residues. Germline loops: CDR1 MDHEN, CDR2 SYDVKM. In DNA form, the CDR3 reads TGTGCCAGCAGTTTATGGGGCTTTCGCTATGGCTACACCTTC. It yields the protein CASSLWGFRYGYTF.

This rearrangement joins TRBV10-3 to TRBJ2-7, with TRBD2 matching 13 bases. The ends lost 2 bases at V and 4 bases at J; junction bases unmatched: 2. CDR1 is ENHRY, CDR2 SYGVKD, per germline. CDR3 length: 15 residues. Here the CDR3 DNA reads TGTGCCATCAGTGAGACTAGCGGGAGGGGTTACGAGCAGTACTTC. Its translation: CAISETSGRGYEQYF.

V and J are TRBV12-3 or TRBV12-4 and TRBJ1-3; D is unclear. Deletions cut 7 bases from V and 0 bases from J, with 7 bases between. The CDR3 covers 13 residues. The CDR3 sequence: CASIYTSGNTIYF. CDR3 coding DNA: TGTGCCAGCATCTACACCTCTGGAAACACCATATATTTT.